These 22 T cell receptor beta chains originate from one sample sequenced in a study of neurological immune-mediated disorders. TCRdb re-called the 5' RACE reads with MiXCR, one entry per CDR3 protein. Of tens of thousands of distinct CDR3 sequences detected, about 9.4% appear once; the ten largest clones hold around 21%. Sequencing was done on a sample of PBMCs. All receptors come from a woman aged 40 to 49 with HTLV-1-associated myelopathy (HAM/TSP).

This clonotype was found many times. This may come from a read error, since a much larger clone is one base off. The chain links TRBV4-3 to TRBJ2-7; D is perhaps TRBD2 (6 bases). Germline values: CDR1 LGHNA, CDR2 YSLEER. Trimming cost V 0 bases and J 2 bases, with 8 bases left between them. There are 14 residues in the CDR3. The CDR3 loop is CASSQEPGAYEQYF. CDR3 bases: TGCGCCAGCAGCCAAGAACCGGGAGCCTACGAGCAGTACTTC.

This clonotype was seen repeatedly, ten times or more. V is TRBV20-1 and J is TRBJ1-6, with D perhaps matching TRBD1 (5 bases). The CDR3 covers 14 residues. V was clipped by 0 bases and J by 8 bases, with 11 bases between them. Germline-derived CDR1 and CDR2 are DFQATT and SNEGSKA (reference sequence). The CDR3 nucleotides read TGCAGTGCTAGAGATCAGGGACGTTATTCACCCCTCCACTTT. It yields the protein CSARDQGRYSPLHF.

In its sample, this clonotype was seen many times. The chain links TRBV29-1 to TRBJ2-7; 10 bases align to TRBD2. The CDR3 spans 18 residues. The germline gives CDR1 SQVTM, CDR2 ANQGSEA. Trimming removed 4 bases from V and 6 bases from J; junction bases left unmatched: 21. DNA of the CDR3: TGCAGCGTTGTAGAAAGTACTAGCGGGGCCGTCGAAGCGGGCGAGCAGTACTTC. Amino acids: CSVVESTSGAVEAGEQYF.

This clonotype was detected ten times or more. The rearrangement joins TRBV20-1 to TRBJ2-7; 9 nucleotides line up with TRBD1. Losses at the gene ends were 0 bases for V and 2 bases for J; bases not matched to a gene: 8. CDR3 length equals 16 residues. Germline V gene data show CDR1 as DFQATT and CDR2 as SNEGSKA (reference sequence). The CDR3 spells CSARDQRTGAPYEQYF. In DNA form, the CDR3 reads TGCAGTGCTAGAGACCAAAGGACAGGGGCCCCCTACGAGCAGTACTTC.

This clonotype was recorded at least ten times. This sequence joins TRBV4-1 and TRBJ1-5, with TRBD1 identical over 9 bases. This CDR3 is built from 18 residues. In germline, CDR1 is MGHRA, CDR2 YSYEKL. Trimming cost V 1 base and J 7 bases; bases outside gene matches: 14. CDR3 DNA sequence: TGCGCCAGCAGCCAAGTAGATCCCCGGGACAGGGCTTACCAGCCCCAGCATTTT. Protein sequence: CASSQVDPRDRAYQPQHF.

In this sample, this clonotype turned up many times. The chain joins TRBV7-9 to TRBJ1-6; D unresolved. With 5 bases removed from V and 8 bases from J, the gap between germline ends came to 13 bases. The CDR3 has 14 amino acids. CDR1 and CDR2 (germline): SEHNR, FQNEAQ (reference sequence). In DNA, the CDR3 is TGTGCCAGCAGCCACCGGGAGCCCGATTCACCCCTCCACTTT. This translates into CASSHREPDSPLHF.

This clonotype came up many times. The chain is built from TRBV6-2 or TRBV6-3 and TRBJ2-1, with D tentatively TRBD2 (6 bases). V was shortened by 4 bases and J by 3 bases, with 13 bases between the two germline ends. In germline, CDR1 is MNHEY, CDR2 SVGEGT. The CDR3 consists of 15 residues. This chain's CDR3 is CASSSYSTSYNEQFF. For the CDR3, the DNA is TGTGCCAGCAGTTCCTACTCGACTAGCTACAATGAGCAGTTCTTC.

Ten or more counts support this clonotype. The CDR3 spells CATSRGALEGHGYTF. The DNA of the CDR3 is TGTGCCACCAGCAGAGGTGCTTTGGAGGGGCACGGCTACACCTTC. V is TRBV15 and J is TRBJ1-2; D perhaps matches TRBD1 (5 bases). V lost 1 base and J lost 8, with 17 bases in between. This CDR3 is 15 amino acids long. From germline, CDR1 is LNHNV and CDR2 YYDKDF (reference sequence).

This clonotype occurred many times. The V call is TRBV24-1, the J call TRBJ2-3; 10 nucleotides line up with TRBD2. V lost 6 bases, J lost 6 bases, and 8 bases stayed unmatched. The V gene's germline CDR1 is KGHDR and CDR2 SFDVKD. The CDR3 runs to 15 residues. The CDR3 sequence is CATSRASGGTDTQYF. The CDR3 DNA reads as TGTGCCACCAGTAGAGCTAGCGGGGGTACGGATACGCAGTATTTT.

This clonotype was observed many times. The rearrangement uses TRBV5-1 and TRBJ1-1; a weak D match, TRBD1 (5 bases). Trimming pared 2 bases from V and 0 bases from J, leaving 11 bases between. Germline V gene lookup returns CDR1 SGHRS and CDR2 YFSETQ. The CDR3 consists of 15 residues. The CDR3 DNA is TGCGCCAGCAGCTTCTACGACAGATTGAACACTGAAGCTTTCTTT. Protein sequence: CASSFYDRLNTEAFF.

The sample holds many counts of this clonotype. V and J are TRBV5-1 and TRBJ1-1; 9 bases align to TRBD1. V dropped 1 base and J dropped 7; count of bases not matched to a gene: 5. CDR3 size: 14 residues. In germline, CDR1 is SGHRS, CDR2 YFSETQ. The CDR3 nucleotides read TGCGCCAGCAGCTTGCAAACAGGGGGCTTTGAAGCTTTCTTT. It yields the protein CASSLQTGGFEAFF.

This clonotype was seen many times. The CDR3 region has the DNA TGTGCCAGCAGCCCCTCCCCTAGCAATCAGCCCCAGCATTTT. It is translated as CASSPSPSNQPQHF. The V call is TRBV6-1, the J call TRBJ1-5; D gene uncertain. Germline CDR1 MNHNS, CDR2 SASEGT. The CDR3 sequence is 14 residues long. The V end was cut by 6 bases, the J end by 0 bases, with 9 bases between.

This clonotype was recorded at least ten times. The chain recombines TRBV5-1 with TRBJ2-7; TRBD2 might be the D (5 bases). The germline V gene has CDR1 SGHRS and CDR2 YFSETQ. The CDR3 runs 14 residues. Deletions cut 0 bases from V and 7 bases from J, with 14 bases between. The CDR3, as DNA: TGCGCCAGCAGCTTGGGCGTTGAGGGCCTGGAGCAGTACTTC. This gives the protein CASSLGVEGLEQYF.

This clonotype was found many times. CDR3 amino acids: CASSSLRQGGNEQFF. Here the CDR3 DNA reads TGTGCCAGCAGTTCCCTAAGACAGGGTGGCAATGAGCAGTTCTTC. The rearrangement joins TRBV12-3 or TRBV12-4 to TRBJ2-1, with 7 bases matching TRBD1. The CDR3 consists of 15 residues. J was trimmed by 6 bases and V by 4 bases; bases with no gene match: 9.

A remark on this clonotype: A much more abundant neighbour one base away suggests this may be a read error. V gene TRBV12-3 or TRBV12-4 combines with J gene TRBJ2-1; D is perhaps TRBD2 (5 bases). Between the trimmed V and J ends, which lost 6 bases and 5 bases, there was a span of 14 bases. The CDR3 consists of 14 residues. The CDR3 sequence is CASRLTRRDNEQFF. The CDR3 DNA is TGTGCCAGCAGACTGACGCGGCGGGACAATGAGCAGTTCTTC.

In this sample, this clonotype turned up many times. V usage is TRBV5-1 and J usage is TRBJ2-7; D possibly corresponds to TRBD2 (6 bases). From germline, CDR1 is SGHRS and CDR2 YFSETQ. There are 16 residues in the CDR3. Trimming left V 0 bases short and J 0 bases short, with 13 bases between. For the CDR3, the DNA is TGCGCCAGCAGCTTGGGGGACTGGGGAAGCTCCTACGAGCAGTACTTC. Residues: CASSLGDWGSSYEQYF. The full variable domain, its missing parts supplied by reference TRBV5-1 and TRBJ2-7, is KAGVTQTPRYLIKTRGQQVTLSCSPISGHRSVSWYQQTPGQGLQFLFEYFSETQRNKGNFPGRFSGRQFSNSRSEMNVSTLELGDSALYLCASSLGDWGSSYEQYFGPGTRLTVT.

Many counts were recorded for this clonotype. J is TRBJ2-7 and V is TRBV5-1, with TRBD1 as a possible D gene (6 bases). V lost 3 bases, J lost 2 bases, and 6 bases lay in between. Germline V lookup: CDR1 SGHRS, CDR2 YFSETQ. There are 12 residues in the CDR3. The CDR3, as DNA: TGCGCCAGCAGCTGGGGGCCCTACGAGCAGTACTTC. Its translation: CASSWGPYEQYF.

This clonotype was seen many times. V gene TRBV2 combines with J gene TRBJ2-5; TRBD1 matches 11 bases. The trim removed 2 bases at V and 5 bases at J, leaving 7 bases unmatched. The CDR3 runs 16 residues. Germline V gene data show CDR1 as SNHLY and CDR2 as FYNNEI. CDR3: CASSELTWTGGETQYF. In DNA, the CDR3 is TGTGCCAGCAGTGAATTAACGTGGACAGGGGGCGAGACCCAGTACTTC.

For this clonotype: The junction differs from germline at one of its ends, possibly a read error. The chain couples TRBV6-6 to TRBJ1-3; D is unresolved. The CDR3 length is 13 residues. The germline V gene has CDR1 MNHNY and CDR2 SVGAGI (reference sequence). The CDR3 DNA sequence: TGTGCCATCAGTTACAGTGCTGGAAACACCATATATTTT. Encoded protein: CAISYSAGNTIYF.

This clonotype was seen many times. The chain is built from TRBV9 and TRBJ2-3; 9 nucleotides agree with TRBD1. The CDR3 totals 16 residues. Per the germline V gene, CDR1 is SGDLS and CDR2 is YYNGEE. The V gene end was trimmed by 2 bases and the J gene end by 10 bases; junction bases not matched to a gene: 14. The CDR3 here is CASSVKSGQGPRAQYF. The CDR3 bases are TGTGCCAGCAGCGTTAAATCCGGACAGGGGCCTCGTGCGCAGTATTTT.

This clonotype was seen repeatedly, ten times or more. The V call is TRBV5-1, the J call TRBJ2-2; D possibly corresponds to TRBD1 (6 bases). Germline CDR1 reads SGHRS; CDR2 reads YFSETQ. V was shortened by 2 bases and J by 7 bases, with 12 bases between the two germline ends. CDR3 length: 14 residues. The chain's CDR3 is CASSFTQGGGELFF. The CDR3, as DNA: TGCGCCAGCAGCTTCACACAGGGCGGCGGGGAGCTGTTTTTT.

Worth noting for this clonotype: Being one base from a much bigger clone, this may be a read error. The V gene is TRBV20-1, the J gene TRBJ2-1; 12 bases line up with TRBD2. The J call is doubtful: the DNA matches TRBJ2-7 better. This CDR3 is 14 amino acids long. From germline, CDR1 is DFQATT and CDR2 SNEGSKA (reference sequence). This CDR3 reads CSAPTSGGSYEQYF. The CDR3, as DNA: TGCAGTGCGCCAACTAGCGGGGGGAGCTACGAGCAGTACTTC.